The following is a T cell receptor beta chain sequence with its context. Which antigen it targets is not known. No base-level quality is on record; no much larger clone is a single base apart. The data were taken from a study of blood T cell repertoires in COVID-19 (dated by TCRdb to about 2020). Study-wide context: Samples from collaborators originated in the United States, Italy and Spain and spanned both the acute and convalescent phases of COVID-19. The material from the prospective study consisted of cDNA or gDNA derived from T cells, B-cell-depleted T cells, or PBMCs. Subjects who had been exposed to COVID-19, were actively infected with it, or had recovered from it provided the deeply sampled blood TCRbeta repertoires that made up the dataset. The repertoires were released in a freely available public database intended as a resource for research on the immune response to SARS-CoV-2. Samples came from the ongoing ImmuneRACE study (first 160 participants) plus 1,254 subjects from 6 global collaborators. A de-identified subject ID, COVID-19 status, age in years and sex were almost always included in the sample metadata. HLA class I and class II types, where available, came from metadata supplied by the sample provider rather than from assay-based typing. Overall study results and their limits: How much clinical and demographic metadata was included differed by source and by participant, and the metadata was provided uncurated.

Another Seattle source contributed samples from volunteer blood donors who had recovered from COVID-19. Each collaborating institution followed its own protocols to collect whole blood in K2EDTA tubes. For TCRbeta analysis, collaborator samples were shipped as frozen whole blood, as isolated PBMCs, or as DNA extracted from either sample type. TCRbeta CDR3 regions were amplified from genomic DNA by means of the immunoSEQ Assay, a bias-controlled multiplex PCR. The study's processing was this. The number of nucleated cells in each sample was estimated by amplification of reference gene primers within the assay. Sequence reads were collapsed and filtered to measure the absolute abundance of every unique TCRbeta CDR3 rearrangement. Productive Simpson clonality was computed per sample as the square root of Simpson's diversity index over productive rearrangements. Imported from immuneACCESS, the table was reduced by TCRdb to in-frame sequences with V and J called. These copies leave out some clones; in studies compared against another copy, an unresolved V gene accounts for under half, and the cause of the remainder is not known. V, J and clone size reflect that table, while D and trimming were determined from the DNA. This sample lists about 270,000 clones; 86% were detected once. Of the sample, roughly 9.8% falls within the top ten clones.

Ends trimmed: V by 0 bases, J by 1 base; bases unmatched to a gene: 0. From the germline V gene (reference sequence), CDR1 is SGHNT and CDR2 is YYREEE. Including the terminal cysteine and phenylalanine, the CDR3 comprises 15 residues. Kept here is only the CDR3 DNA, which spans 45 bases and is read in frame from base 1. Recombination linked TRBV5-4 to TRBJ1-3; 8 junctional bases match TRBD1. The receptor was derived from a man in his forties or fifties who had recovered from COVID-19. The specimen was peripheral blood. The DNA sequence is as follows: TGTGCCAGCAGCTTGGGGACAGGGTCTGGAAACACCATATATTTT. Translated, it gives CASSLGTGSGNTIYF.